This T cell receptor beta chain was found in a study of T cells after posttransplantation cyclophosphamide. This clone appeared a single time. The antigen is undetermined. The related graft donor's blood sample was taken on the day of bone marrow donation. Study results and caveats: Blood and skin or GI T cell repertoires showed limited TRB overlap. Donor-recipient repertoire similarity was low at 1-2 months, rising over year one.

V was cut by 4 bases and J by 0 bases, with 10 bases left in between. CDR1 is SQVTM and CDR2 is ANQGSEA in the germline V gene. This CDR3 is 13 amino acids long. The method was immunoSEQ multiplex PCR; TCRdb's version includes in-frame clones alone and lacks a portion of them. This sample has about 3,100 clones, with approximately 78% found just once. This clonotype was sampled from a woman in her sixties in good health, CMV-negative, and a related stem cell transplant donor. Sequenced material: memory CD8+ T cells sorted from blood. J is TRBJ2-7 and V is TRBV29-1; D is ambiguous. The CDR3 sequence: CSVAPTSSYEQYF. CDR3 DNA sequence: TGCAGCGTTGCACCCACGAGCTCCTACGAGCAGTACTTC.